These 2 T cell receptor beta chains came from one sample sequenced in a study of T cell changes during pregnancy in multiple sclerosis. The data were produced by immunoSEQ multiplex PCR, yet TCRdb's version contains in-frame clones alone and is incomplete. The sample yields tens of thousands of clones, about 92% seen once. The starting material was peripheral blood, obtained in the second trimester of pregnancy. The origin of the receptors is a female donor with multiple sclerosis, enrolled in a pregnancy study.

The V call is TRBV2, the J call TRBJ1-2, with TRBD1 identical over 8 bases. This CDR3 contains 15 residues. V shed 3 bases and J 7 bases; nucleotides not matched to a gene: 10. Germline V gives CDR1 SNHLY, CDR2 FYNNEI. The CDR3 reads CASSEVVSGGSGYTF. DNA for the CDR3: TGTGCCAGCAGTGAGGTAGTATCAGGGGGCTCTGGCTACACCTTC.

The chain has TRBV7-2 and TRBJ2-2; a weak D match, TRBD1 (5 bases). The V gene's germline CDR1 is SGHTA and CDR2 FQGNSA. CDR3 length equals 12 residues. Trimming removed 4 bases at V and 7 bases at J, with 7 bases between. The CDR3, as DNA: TGTGCCAGCAGCTCCAGGGTCGGGGAGCTGTTTTTT. This encodes CASSSRVGELFF.